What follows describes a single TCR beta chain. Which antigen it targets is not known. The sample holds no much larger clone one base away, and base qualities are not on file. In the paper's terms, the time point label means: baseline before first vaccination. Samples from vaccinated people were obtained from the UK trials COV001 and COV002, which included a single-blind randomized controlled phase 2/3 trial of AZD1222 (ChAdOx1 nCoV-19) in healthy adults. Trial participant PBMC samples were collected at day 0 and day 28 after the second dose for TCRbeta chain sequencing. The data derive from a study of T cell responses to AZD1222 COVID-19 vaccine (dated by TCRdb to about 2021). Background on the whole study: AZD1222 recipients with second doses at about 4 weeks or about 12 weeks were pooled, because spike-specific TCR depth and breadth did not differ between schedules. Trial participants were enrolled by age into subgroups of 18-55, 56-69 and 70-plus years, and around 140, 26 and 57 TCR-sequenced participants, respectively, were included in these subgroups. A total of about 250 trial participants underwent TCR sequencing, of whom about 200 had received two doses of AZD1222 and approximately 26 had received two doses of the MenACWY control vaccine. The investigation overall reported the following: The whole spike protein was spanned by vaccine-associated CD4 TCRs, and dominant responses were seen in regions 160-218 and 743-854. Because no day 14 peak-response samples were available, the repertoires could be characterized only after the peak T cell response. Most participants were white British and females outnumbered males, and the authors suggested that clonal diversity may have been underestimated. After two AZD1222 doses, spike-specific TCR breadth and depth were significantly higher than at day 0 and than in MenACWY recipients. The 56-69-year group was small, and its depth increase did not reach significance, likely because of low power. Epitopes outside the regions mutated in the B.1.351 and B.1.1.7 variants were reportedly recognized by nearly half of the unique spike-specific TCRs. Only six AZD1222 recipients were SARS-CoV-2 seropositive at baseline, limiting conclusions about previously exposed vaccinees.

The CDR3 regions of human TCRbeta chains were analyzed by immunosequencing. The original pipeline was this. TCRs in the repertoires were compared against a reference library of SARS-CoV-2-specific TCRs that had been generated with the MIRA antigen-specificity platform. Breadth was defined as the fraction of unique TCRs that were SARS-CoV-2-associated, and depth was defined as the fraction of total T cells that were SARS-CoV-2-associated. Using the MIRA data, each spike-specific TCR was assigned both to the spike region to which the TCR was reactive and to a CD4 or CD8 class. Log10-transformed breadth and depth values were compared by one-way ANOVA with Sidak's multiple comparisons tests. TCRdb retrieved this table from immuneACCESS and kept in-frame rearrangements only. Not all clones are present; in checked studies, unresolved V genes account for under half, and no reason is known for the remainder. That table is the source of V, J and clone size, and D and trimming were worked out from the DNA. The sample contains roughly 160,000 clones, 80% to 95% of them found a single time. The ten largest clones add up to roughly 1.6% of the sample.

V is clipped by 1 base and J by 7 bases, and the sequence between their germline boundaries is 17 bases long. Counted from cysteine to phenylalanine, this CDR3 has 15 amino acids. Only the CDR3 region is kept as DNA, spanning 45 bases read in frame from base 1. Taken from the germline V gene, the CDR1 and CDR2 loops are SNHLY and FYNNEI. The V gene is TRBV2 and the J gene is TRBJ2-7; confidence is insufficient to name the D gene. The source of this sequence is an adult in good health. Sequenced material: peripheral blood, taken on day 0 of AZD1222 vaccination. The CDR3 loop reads CASSEGGRGPEEQYF. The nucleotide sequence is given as TGTGCCAGCAGTGAAGGTGGTCGTGGTCCGGAGGAGCAGTACTTC.